A single sample gave rise to the 11 T cell receptor beta chains below, sequenced in a study of metastatic and nonmetastatic thyroid tumors. TCRdb re-clonotyped the PCR reads via MiXCR. The table records some 15,000 clones, 25% to 35% of them present only once. Thyroid surgery had not been preceded by any treatment in any patient. The specimen sequenced was tumor tissue. The receptors here all came from a female donor with papillary thyroid cancer or a benign thyroid nodule (not recorded which). Some clones in this sample may be carry-over from other donors' samples.

This clone was detected ten times or more. The chain uses TRBV20-1 and TRBJ2-7; 9 bases are shared with TRBD1. This CDR3 region has 16 residues. Germline trimming cut 6 bases from V and 5 bases from J; bases unmatched to any gene: 17. From germline, CDR1 is DFQATT and CDR2 SNEGSKA (reference sequence). The CDR3 here is CSASKLQGALLHEQYF. The CDR3 nucleotides are TGCAGTGCCTCGAAACTACAGGGGGCGCTTCTTCACGAGCAGTACTTC.

The V gene is TRBV20-1, the J gene TRBJ2-5; D gene unclear. There are 15 residues in the CDR3. In germline, CDR1 is DFQATT, CDR2 SNEGSKA (reference sequence). The V and J ends lost 5 bases and 5 bases respectively, with 21 bases between them. The DNA of the CDR3 is TGCAGTGCTGGAAGAGATATTGATTCATGGGAGACCCAGTACTTC. The encoded protein is CSAGRDIDSWETQYF.

In DNA, the CDR3 is TGCGCCAGCAGTGGGGGCTACGAGCAGTACTTC. It encodes CASSGGYEQYF. The gene calls are TRBV5-1 and TRBJ2-7; D possibly uses TRBD1 or TRBD2 (5 bases each). The V gene lost 5 bases and the J gene lost 3 bases, with 6 bases spanning the gap. This CDR3 is built from 11 residues. The V gene's germline CDR1 is SGHRS and CDR2 YFSETQ.

This clone was detected only a few times. The V call is TRBV10-3, the J call TRBJ1-3; D is possibly TRBD1 (6 bases). Germline V gene data show CDR1 as ENHRY and CDR2 as SYGVKD. Trimming left V 8 bases short and J 4 bases short, with 9 bases between. CDR3 length: 12 residues. The CDR3 nucleotides read TGTGCCATCGCTGGACAGGGAAACACCATATATTTT. This gives the protein CAIAGQGNTIYF.

This chain links TRBV25-1 with TRBJ2-5; no clear D. V gave up 5 bases and J gave up 5 bases, with 12 bases separating them. The CDR3 has 13 residues. Germline assignment: CDR1 MGHDK and CDR2 SYGVNS. The chain's CDR3 is CASSNIVGETQYF. The CDR3 DNA reads TGTGCCAGCAGTAATATCGTCGGGGAGACCCAGTACTTC.

There are many counts of this clone. This rearrangement joins TRBV5-4 to TRBJ1-2; D remains ambiguous. Germline V gives CDR1 SGHNT, CDR2 YYREEE (reference sequence). The germline V and J ends were trimmed by 1 base and 8 bases, with 15 bases remaining between them. The CDR3 length is 14 residues. CDR3 loop: CASSLLAPSGGYTF. The CDR3 nucleotides read TGTGCCAGCAGCTTGCTTGCGCCTTCCGGGGGCTACACCTTC. The whole variable domain, remainder taken from reference TRBV5-4 and TRBJ1-2, is ETGVTQSPTHLIKTRGQQVTLRCSSQSGHNTVSWYQQALGQGPQFIFQYYREEENGRGNFPPRFSGLQFPNYSSELNVNALELDDSALYLCASSLLAPSGGYTFGSGTRLTVV.

The gene calls are TRBV6-1 and TRBJ1-5, with D tentatively TRBD1 (6 bases). V dropped 4 bases and J dropped 6 bases, with 19 bases sitting between them. The CDR3 is 16 residues long. Germline V gene lookup returns CDR1 MNHNS and CDR2 SASEGT. DNA for the CDR3: TGTGCCAGCAGTGTAGGTATCGACAGGTCGGTTCAGCCCCAGCATTTT. Protein sequence: CASSVGIDRSVQPQHF.

This clone was seen only a few times. V usage is TRBV28 and J usage is TRBJ1-1; D unclear. CDR1 is MDHEN, CDR2 SYDVKM, per germline. The CDR3 extends over 11 amino acids. Deletions cut 6 bases from V and 4 bases from J, with 6 bases between. CDR3 sequence: CASRKSTEAFF. CDR3 nucleotides: TGTGCCAGCAGAAAGAGCACTGAAGCTTTCTTT.

The J gene is TRBJ2-7, the V gene TRBV28; a weak D match, TRBD1 (7 bases). The germline CDR1 and CDR2 sequences are MDHEN and SYDVKM. V dropped 5 bases and J dropped 5 bases, with 16 bases sitting between them. CDR3 length: 14 amino acids. The CDR3 loop reads CASSHGGRGDEQYF. CDR3 coding DNA: TGTGCCAGCAGTCATGGAGGCAGGGGGGACGAGCAGTACTTC.

This clone was recorded a few times. This chain links TRBV12-5 with TRBJ2-5; D is undetermined. Trimming cost V 2 bases and J 4 bases, with 5 bases left between them. The CDR3 spans 12 residues. Germline lookup yields CDR1 LGHNT and CDR2 FRNRAP. The CDR3 DNA sequence: TGTGCTAGTGGTTTGTCTGGAGAGACCCAGTACTTC. It encodes CASGLSGETQYF.

This chain links TRBV12-3 or TRBV12-4 with TRBJ2-3; TRBD1 is a possible D gene (5 bases). Trimming removed 0 bases at V and 5 bases at J, with 15 bases between. The CDR3 has 16 amino acids. The CDR3 region has the DNA TGTGCCAGCAGTTTAGCGCCGGGCAGGGATCGAGATACGCAGTATTTT. This translates into CASSLAPGRDRDTQYF.